Below, 14 T cell receptor beta chains from the same sample are listed, as sequenced in a study of T cells in localized non-small cell lung cancer. Measured with immunoSEQ multiplex PCR; TCRdb has only the in-frame clones, and not every one. Here the sample spans fewer than 25,000 clones, roughly nine tenths being singletons. The sequenced sample was peripheral blood, obtained before any cancer treatment. These receptors were taken from a woman between 35 and 70 years old with stage I lung adenocarcinoma.

This clone was observed a single time. CDR3 residues: CASSTLRGGYEQYF. The CDR3 DNA reads as TGTGCCAGCAGCACGCTGCGGGGGGGCTACGAGCAGTACTTC. The chain has TRBV7-8 and TRBJ2-7, with TRBD2 identical over 9 bases. V lost 5 bases to trimming and J lost 3 bases; unmatched junction nucleotides: 5. Germline values: CDR1 SGHVS, CDR2 FQNEAQ. The CDR3 runs to 14 residues.

This chain connects TRBV5-1 to TRBJ2-7, with D hard to call. CDR1 is SGHRS, CDR2 YFSETQ, per germline. Deletions cut 7 bases from V and 1 base from J, with 6 bases between. CDR3 size: 11 residues. The CDR3 DNA reads as TGCGCCAGCTTCGGGTCCTACGAGCAGTACTTC. It codes for CASFGSYEQYF.

The V gene is TRBV6-6, the J gene TRBJ2-6; D is unclear. The length of the CDR3 is 15 residues. Germline V gene sequence: CDR1 MNHNY, CDR2 SVGAGI (reference sequence). V was shortened by 7 bases and J by 0 bases, with 10 bases between the two germline ends. The CDR3 DNA is TGTGCCAGCACCCCAAACACCTCTGGGGCCAACGTCCTGACTTTC. Translation gives CASTPNTSGANVLTF.

V usage is TRBV5-6 and J usage is TRBJ2-5, with 7 bases fitting TRBD2. This CDR3 is built from 15 residues. V dropped 4 bases and J dropped 5; count of bases not matched to a gene: 11. From germline, CDR1 is SGHDT and CDR2 YYEEEE. CDR3: CASSHLPGGEETQYF. The CDR3, as DNA: TGTGCCAGCAGCCACTTGCCGGGGGGAGAGGAGACCCAGTACTTC.

The rearrangement joins TRBV7-2 to TRBJ2-7, with 9 bases aligning to TRBD2. The CDR3 covers 15 residues. The V segment lost 4 bases and the J segment 1 base; nucleotides outside the gene matches: 5. Germline V gene data show CDR1 as SGHTA and CDR2 as FQGNSA. As DNA, the CDR3 is TGTGCCAGCAGCTCCCCGACTAGCGGATCCTACGAGCAGTACTTC. Protein: CASSSPTSGSYEQYF.

The V call is TRBV7-9, the J call TRBJ1-4; D remains unclear. V was trimmed by 4 bases and J by 6 bases, leaving 9 bases between them. Germline V gives CDR1 SEHNR, CDR2 FQNEAQ (reference sequence). The CDR3 is 13 amino acids. This chain's CDR3 is CASSYDGDEKLFF. DNA for the CDR3: TGTGCCAGCAGCTACGACGGGGATGAAAAACTGTTTTTT.

This chain connects TRBV4-3 to TRBJ2-5, with D perhaps given as TRBD1 or TRBD2 (5 bases each). V gave up 4 bases and J gave up 11 bases, with 17 bases separating them. Per the germline V gene, CDR1 is LGHNA and CDR2 is YSLEER. The CDR3 has 13 amino acids. The CDR3 loop is CASSLLGAPTQYF. The CDR3 DNA reads TGCGCCAGCAGCCTCCTCGGGGCCCCAACTCAGTACTTC.

In its sample, this clone was seen once. This chain connects TRBV28 to TRBJ1-2, with a weak D call TRBD1 (5 bases). From germline, CDR1 is MDHEN and CDR2 SYDVKM. This CDR3 spans 13 amino acids. Trimming cost V 3 bases and J 4 bases, with 9 bases left between them. The CDR3 here is CASSLRQSYGYTF. The CDR3 bases are TGTGCCAGCAGTTTGCGACAGTCCTATGGCTACACCTTC.

V and J are TRBV11-2 and TRBJ2-2; D possibly uses TRBD1 or TRBD2 (5 bases each). The CDR3 contains 15 residues. V was clipped by 5 bases and J by 3 bases, with 13 bases between them. The germline CDR1 and CDR2 sequences are SGHAT and FQNNGV. The DNA of the CDR3 is TGTGCCAGCAGCAATCGGGACGGGCACACCGGGGAGCTGTTTTTT. Translation: CASSNRDGHTGELFF.

This chain links TRBV5-1 with TRBJ2-7; 7 positions match TRBD1. The CDR3 is 15 amino acids. J gave up 1 base and V 4 bases, and 8 bases lay outside the gene matches. The germline V gene encodes CDR1 SGHRS and CDR2 YFSETQ. The CDR3 nucleotides read TGCGCCAGCAGCCGGGGACAGCCAACTTCCTACGAGCAGTACTTC. Protein: CASSRGQPTSYEQYF.

This rearrangement joins TRBV19 to TRBJ1-4, with D perhaps TRBD1 (5 bases). Germline V gives CDR1 LNHDA, CDR2 SQIVND (reference sequence). The CDR3 runs 15 residues. Deletions cut 7 bases from V and 0 bases from J, with 12 bases between. The CDR3 DNA reads TGTGCCAGTATAAGGGGCCTTGCAACTAATGAAAAACTGTTTTTT. Translating gives CASIRGLATNEKLFF.

J is TRBJ2-7 and V is TRBV9, with D perhaps matching TRBD1 or TRBD2 (5 bases each). V lost 4 bases and J lost 5, with 16 bases in between. This CDR3 is built from 14 residues. Germline CDR1 SGDLS, CDR2 YYNGEE. CDR3 DNA: TGTGCCAGCAGCCCAACGAGGGGAACCGACGAGCAGTACTTC. It specifies CASSPTRGTDEQYF.

The genes are TRBV6-1 and TRBJ1-1, with TRBD1 as a possible D gene (6 bases). V lost 8 bases and J 6 bases, leaving 7 bases between the germline ends. Germline CDR1 MNHNS, CDR2 SASEGT. The CDR3 has 10 amino acids. In DNA form, the CDR3 reads TGTGCCAGCGGACAGCCTGAAGCTTTCTTT. The encoded protein is CASGQPEAFF.

V and J are TRBV7-8 and TRBJ2-3; 10 bases match TRBD2. V dropped 3 bases and J dropped 1; count of bases not matched to a gene: 7. This CDR3 region has 17 residues. Per the germline V gene, CDR1 is SGHVS and CDR2 is FQNEAQ. Written as DNA, the CDR3 is TGTGCCAGCAGCTTGGACTTAGCGGGGGGAGGCACAGATACGCAGTATTTT. This gives the protein CASSLDLAGGGTDTQYF. Variable domain in full (rest from reference TRBV7-8 and TRBJ2-3): GAGVSQSPRYKVAKRGQDVALRCDPISGHVSLFWYQQALGQGPEFLTYFQNEAQLDKSGLPSDRFFAERPEGSVSTLKIQRTQQEDSAVYLCASSLDLAGGGTDTQYFGPGTRLTVL.